Listed below are T cell receptor beta chains from one sample, sequenced in a study of cytotoxic CD8 clonotypes in ibrutinib-treated CLL. TCRdb's copy holds only in-frame clones and misses some; the assay was immunoSEQ multiplex PCR. The data hold some 300,000 clones, with just under 80% observed a single time. This material consisted of PBMCs, taken before ibrutinib treatment. These receptors originate from a human donor with chronic lymphocytic leukemia. CDR3s include the opening cysteine and the closing phenylalanine or tryptophan. The D gene is left open where the match is weak. Expanded clones get a size class; other rows say once, few or many, or leave the size out.

- | TRBJ2-1 | - | TRBV30 | CAWSAPQGGAYNEQFF | TGTGCCTGGAGTGCGCCCCAGGGGGGGGCCTACAATGAGCAGTTCTTC
- | TRBJ2-7 | - | TRBV27 | CASGDSYEQYF | TGTGCCAGCGGGGACTCTTACGAGCAGTACTTC
- | TRBJ2-3 | - | TRBV7-2 | CASINLPTDTQYF | TGTGCCAGCATCAACCTGCCCACAGATACGCAGTATTTT
TRBD2 | TRBJ2-7 | - | TRBV7-2 | CASSSWTSGRMGEQYF | TGTGCCAGCTCATCTTGGACTAGCGGGAGGATGGGAGAGCAGTACTTC
- | TRBJ2-2 | once | TRBV25-1 | CASSETNTGELFF | TGTGCCAGCAGCGAAACAAACACCGGGGAGCTGTTTTTT
- | TRBJ2-4 | - | TRBV5-5 | CASSFGVRQENIQYF | TGTGCCAGCAGCTTTGGAGTACGACAGGAAAACATTCAGTACTTC
- | TRBJ1-3 | - | TRBV4-3 | CASSLTGSGNTIYF | TGCGCCAGCAGCCTTACCGGGTCTGGAAACACCATATATTTT
- | TRBJ2-6 | - | TRBV4-3 | CASSRTSGANVLTF | TGCGCCAGCAGCCGAACCTCTGGGGCCAACGTCCTGACTTTC
- | TRBJ2-7 | - | TRBV4-3 | CASSQKDSSYEQYF | TGCGCCAGCAGCCAAAAGGACAGCTCCTACGAGCAGTACTTC
- | TRBJ2-1 | - | TRBV30 | CAWSPGGGLVFF | TGTGCCTGGAGTCCCGGCGGAGGGTTGGTGTTCTTC
TRBD2 | TRBJ2-1 | - | TRBV7-9 | CASSTSGRPYNEQFF | TGTGCCAGCAGCACTAGCGGGAGGCCCTACAATGAGCAGTTCTTC
- | TRBJ2-2 | - | TRBV28 | CASIRPTSNTGELFF | TGTGCCAGCATTCGACCAACTTCGAACACCGGGGAGCTGTTTTTT
- | TRBJ2-7 | once | TRBV11-2 | CASRRLKGGLPGVQYF | TGTGCCAGCAGACGACTAAAGGGCGGTCTCCCTGGCGTGCAGTACTTC
TRBD1 | TRBJ1-2 | - | TRBV7-2 | CASSTDRGGYGYTF | TGTGCCAGCAGCACCGACAGGGGAGGGTATGGCTACACCTTC
- | TRBJ2-3 | - | TRBV4-3 | CASSQMLAEDTQYF | TGCGCCAGCAGCCAAATGTTAGCAGAAGATACGCAGTATTTT
- | TRBJ1-1 | - | TRBV4-3 | CASSQVVANTEAFF | TGCGCCAGCAGCCAAGTCGTTGCGAACACTGAAGCTTTCTTT
- | TRBJ1-1 | - | TRBV30 | CASYAPARNTEAFF | TGTGCCTCCTACGCCCCTGCGAGGAACACTGAAGCTTTCTTT
TRBD2 | TRBJ2-7 | - | TRBV4-3 | CASSTSSAGGPHEQYF | TGCGCCAGCAGCACTTCGTCAGCGGGAGGGCCCCACGAGCAGTACTTC
- | TRBJ2-1 | few | TRBV11-3 | CASSSGGSSYNEQFF | TGTGCCAGCAGCTCGGGCGGCAGCTCCTACAATGAGCAGTTCTTC
- | TRBJ2-3 | - | TRBV5-1 | CASSLVPGESYTDTQYF | TGCGCCAGCAGCTTGGTCCCAGGGGAATCCTACACAGATACGCAGTATTTT
- | TRBJ2-3 | - | TRBV10-3 | CASGDRTANTDTQYF | TGTGCCTCTGGGGACCGGACAGCGAACACAGATACGCAGTATTTT
- | TRBJ2-4 | - | TRBV5-4 | CASTQMGGNGNIQYF | TGTGCCAGCACCCAAATGGGGGGTAATGGAAACATTCAGTACTTC